These 26 T cell receptor beta chains share one sample of origin, sequenced in a study of vaccination and CD4 T cells after COVID-19. Oncomine TCR Beta short-read sequencing was applied to DNA from cultured CD4+ T cells. One entry per CDR3 protein, called by TCRdb with MiXCR from the PCR reads. The table records 15,000 to 20,000 distinct CDR3 sequences, about 56% of them present only once. Treatment defined: approximately nine-day PBMC culture with coronavirus spike peptide pools or control peptides (ViraFEST assay). Which antigens these TCRs recognize remains unknown. The sequences come from CD4+ T cells from blood, cultured in vitro, collected before SARS-CoV-2 vaccination. The receptors shown here come from a human donor who had recovered from COVID-19.

This chain joins TRBV12-3 or TRBV12-4 and TRBJ1-5, with a possible D match to TRBD1 (6 bases). CDR3 length equals 18 residues. Trimming took off 6 bases at V and 4 bases at J, with 25 bases between the two ends. The CDR3 sequence: CASSTNTGGATLNQPQHF. As DNA, the CDR3 is TGTGCCAGCAGCACTAATACGGGGGGGGCGACGCTAAATCAGCCCCAGCATTTT.

The rearrangement links TRBV6-2 or TRBV6-3 to TRBJ2-3; weak D call: TRBD2 (5 bases). The CDR3 is made up of 14 amino acids. The V end was cut by 2 bases, the J end by 5 bases, with 11 bases between. The V gene's germline CDR1 is MNHEY and CDR2 SVGEGT. CDR3 sequence (DNA): TGTGCCAGCAGTTACGGTTGGGAGAAAGATACGCAGTATTTT. The encoded protein is CASSYGWEKDTQYF.

This clonotype was observed a few times. The rearrangement uses TRBV7-9 and TRBJ2-7; 9 bases line up with TRBD1. Germline values: CDR1 SEHNR, CDR2 FQNEAQ (reference sequence). Trimming removed 4 bases from V and 2 bases from J; junction bases left unmatched: 3. The CDR3 has 14 amino acids. Here the CDR3 reads CASSSTGGPYEQYF. In DNA form, the CDR3 reads TGTGCCAGCAGCTCGACAGGGGGACCCTACGAGCAGTACTTC.

The DNA for the CDR3 is TGTGCCAGCAGTTTAACCCCCGGGGAGCTGTTTTTT. It encodes CASSLTPGELFF. V is TRBV28 and J is TRBJ2-2; D uncertain. V gave up 2 bases and J gave up 6 bases, with 4 bases separating them. From germline, CDR1 is MDHEN and CDR2 SYDVKM. This CDR3 is 12 amino acids long.

The chain has TRBV7-8 and TRBJ2-3; 8 nucleotides line up with TRBD1. Germline-derived CDR1 and CDR2 are SGHVS and FQNEAQ. V shed 1 base and J 2 bases; nucleotides not matched to a gene: 2. The CDR3 loop spans 15 amino acids. The CDR3: CASSLGTGITDTQYF. In DNA form, the CDR3 reads TGTGCCAGCAGCTTAGGGACAGGGATCACAGATACGCAGTATTTT.

This clonotype was observed a handful of times. The rearrangement uses TRBV19 and TRBJ1-5, with 7 bases aligning to TRBD1. Trimming cost V 7 bases and J 1 base; bases outside gene matches: 7. The germline CDR1 and CDR2 sequences are LNHDA and SQIVND (reference sequence). This CDR3 region has 15 residues. Written as DNA, the CDR3 is TGTGCCAGTAACAGACAGGGAAGGAGCAATCAGCCCCAGCATTTT. Translation gives CASNRQGRSNQPQHF.

The chain is built from TRBV6-5 and TRBJ1-5, with 7 bases lining up with TRBD1. Germline lookup yields CDR1 MNHEY and CDR2 SVGAGI. The J segment lost 4 bases and the V segment lost 4 bases, leaving 4 bases of the junction unmatched. This CDR3 comprises 14 residues. The CDR3 spells CASSSATGNQPQHF. The CDR3 nucleotides are TGTGCCAGCAGTTCCGCGACAGGGAATCAGCCCCAGCATTTT.

The chain has TRBV10-2 and TRBJ2-1; D is undetermined. CDR1 WSHSY and CDR2 SAAADI come from the germline V gene. Trimming took 3 bases from V and 8 from J, leaving 11 bases between them. CDR3 length: 13 residues. CDR3: CASSESRWDEQFF. CDR3 DNA: TGCGCCAGCAGTGAAAGCAGGTGGGATGAGCAGTTCTTC.

The V call is TRBV28, the J call TRBJ2-7, with TRBD2 identical over 7 bases. Germline CDR1 and CDR2: MDHEN and SYDVKM. Trimming removed 6 bases from V and 3 bases from J; junction bases left unmatched: 14. The CDR3 sequence is 16 residues long. The CDR3 spells CASRPPPGREDYEQYF. The CDR3 DNA sequence: TGTGCCAGCAGGCCCCCCCCGGGTCGGGAGGACTACGAGCAGTACTTC.

This clonotype was observed once. The V and J genes are TRBV6-1 and TRBJ1-1; D gene unclear. Trimming pared 2 bases from V and 1 base from J, leaving 8 bases between. The CDR3 runs 14 residues. CDR1 MNHNS and CDR2 SASEGT come from the germline V gene. The CDR3 sequence is CASSELLPNTEAFF. The CDR3 region has the DNA TGTGCCAGCAGTGAACTCCTGCCGAACACTGAAGCTTTCTTT.

This sequence joins TRBV6-1 and TRBJ1-4; D not resolved. Looked up from germline, CDR1 is MNHNS and CDR2 is SASEGT. Trimming stripped 8 bases from V and 7 bases from J, with 14 bases between. The CDR3 has 13 amino acids. The CDR3 nucleotides read TGTGCCAGCTCCCGGGTTTGGGGTGAAAAACTGTTTTTT. Translated: CASSRVWGEKLFF.

The V call is TRBV20-1, the J call TRBJ2-3; D gene uncertain. CDR1 and CDR2 (germline): DFQATT, SNEGSKA (reference sequence). Trimming stripped 3 bases from V and 6 bases from J, with 10 bases between. CDR3 length equals 12 residues. The CDR3: CSASSDFDTQYF. CDR3 nucleotides: TGCAGTGCTAGTTCAGACTTCGATACGCAGTATTTT.

The chain employs TRBV6-1 and TRBJ1-5; D possibly corresponds to TRBD1 (5 bases). CDR1 and CDR2 (germline): MNHNS, SASEGT. Between the trimmed V and J ends, which lost 11 bases and 5 bases, there was a span of 10 bases. The CDR3 is 11 residues long. In DNA form, the CDR3 reads TGTGCCGTGGGGGGGGATCAGCCCCAGCATTTT. Translation gives CAVGGDQPQHF.

This clonotype came up a few times. The chain has TRBV27 and TRBJ1-2, with unresolved D. V lost 5 bases to trimming and J lost 8 bases, with 9 bases between them. Looked up from germline, CDR1 is MNHEY and CDR2 is SMNVEV (reference sequence). The CDR3 spans 11 residues. CDR3 loop: CASSPPKGYTF. Written as DNA, the CDR3 is TGTGCCAGCAGTCCCCCTAAGGGCTACACCTTC.

The table lists this clonotype with a few counts. The chain links TRBV7-2 to TRBJ2-3, with 7 bases that match TRBD2. The ends lost 3 bases at V and 0 bases at J; junction bases unmatched: 9. This CDR3 contains 17 residues. CDR1 is SGHTA, CDR2 FQGNSA, per germline. The CDR3 sequence is CASSFGLGGRSTDTQYF. CDR3 sequence (DNA): TGTGCCAGCAGCTTTGGACTCGGGGGGAGAAGCACAGATACGCAGTATTTT.

The table lists this clonotype with a few counts. This chain joins TRBV6-1 and TRBJ1-5, with D possibly being TRBD1 (5 bases). Trimming left V 8 bases short and J 7 bases short, with 21 bases between. Per the germline V gene, CDR1 is MNHNS and CDR2 is SASEGT. CDR3 length: 15 amino acids. Written as DNA, the CDR3 is TGTGCCAGCCTCCTTTCTTCGGGGCTCGGCCAGCCCCAGCATTTT. Amino acid sequence: CASLLSSGLGQPQHF.

This rearrangement joins TRBV20-1 to TRBJ2-1, with TRBD2 matching 10 bases. Germline values: CDR1 DFQATT, CDR2 SNEGSKA (reference sequence). The CDR3 runs 14 residues. J gave up 2 bases and V 5 bases, and 3 bases lay outside the gene matches. The CDR3, as DNA: TGCAGTGCTGGAACTAGCGGGACCTACAATGAGCAGTTCTTC. Translation: CSAGTSGTYNEQFF.

The gene calls are TRBV20-1 and TRBJ2-3; 7 bases are a match to TRBD1. The CDR3 contains 14 residues. The J segment lost 2 bases and the V segment lost 5 bases, leaving 7 bases of the junction unmatched. The germline V gene encodes CDR1 DFQATT and CDR2 SNEGSKA (reference sequence). The CDR3 region is CSAGTGDTTDTQYF. The DNA of the CDR3 is TGCAGTGCTGGTACAGGGGACACCACAGATACGCAGTATTTT.

The chain has TRBV29-1 and TRBJ2-3, with 11 bases identical to TRBD2. V was clipped by 6 bases and J by 6 bases; unmatched bases: 8. The CDR3 sequence is 14 residues long. Per germline, CDR1 SQVTM and CDR2 ANQGSEA. CDR3 sequence: CSVVIAGGGDTQYF. Here the CDR3 DNA reads TGCAGCGTGGTCATAGCGGGAGGGGGGGATACGCAGTATTTT.

This clonotype was found a few times. The chain links TRBV20-1 to TRBJ2-7; 12 bases line up with TRBD2. V gave up 8 bases and J gave up 4 bases; unmatched junction bases: 3. Germline assignment: CDR1 DFQATT and CDR2 SNEGSKA (reference sequence). The CDR3 runs 12 residues. As DNA, the CDR3 is TGCAGTTCCCTAGCGGGAGGGTACGAGCAGTACTTC. It is translated as CSSLAGGYEQYF.

This clonotype was counted a few times. This chain uses TRBV2 with TRBJ1-6; D remains unclear. The CDR3 is made up of 13 amino acids. Germline-derived CDR1 and CDR2 are SNHLY and FYNNEI. Trimming cost V 0 bases and J 7 bases, with 4 bases left between them. The CDR3 nucleotides are TGTGCCAGCAGTGAAGCGGAGAATTCACCCCTCCACTTT. This translates into CASSEAENSPLHF.

For the CDR3, the DNA is TGCAGCGTTGGTGTTAGTCAAGAGACCCAGTACTTC. Translated: CSVGVSQETQYF. The V and J genes are TRBV29-1 and TRBJ2-5; D uncertain. CDR3 length: 12 amino acids. V gave up 4 bases and J gave up 2 bases, with 8 bases separating them. Germline loops: CDR1 SQVTM, CDR2 ANQGSEA.

This chain uses TRBV10-1 with TRBJ2-1; D unresolved. The CDR3 runs 15 residues. The V end was cut by 4 bases, the J end by 4 bases, with 14 bases between. The germline CDR1 and CDR2 sequences are WNHNN and SYGVQD (reference sequence). CDR3 sequence reads: CASSGHLNRYNEQFF. The CDR3, as DNA: TGCGCCAGCAGTGGACACCTGAACCGGTACAATGAGCAGTTCTTC.

Comments on this clonotype: Sequence at one end of the junction differs from germline and may be a read error. The chain employs TRBV20-1 and TRBJ1-4, with a tentative D call TRBD1 (5 bases). CDR1 DFQATT and CDR2 SNEGSKA come from the germline V gene (reference sequence). CDR3 length: 17 residues. CDR3 DNA sequence: TGCAGTGCTAGAGATGCGGGGGGGAGGTCGGGTACTGAAGAACTGTTTTTT. This encodes CSARDAGGRSGTEELFF.

This chain joins TRBV5-4 and TRBJ2-7; 10 bases line up with TRBD2. V lost 4 bases and J lost 4; bases outside the gene matches: 14. The CDR3 contains 17 residues. Germline CDR1 and CDR2: SGHNT and YYREEE (reference sequence). In nucleotides, the CDR3 is TGTGCCAGCAGCCCGGGGGGTCCTAGCGGGAGTCGATACGAGCAGTACTTC. Protein product: CASSPGGPSGSRYEQYF.

This sequence joins TRBV6-1 and TRBJ2-3, with TRBD2 as a possible D gene (5 bases). Deletions cut 6 bases from V and 1 base from J, with 11 bases between. In germline, CDR1 is MNHNS, CDR2 SASEGT. The CDR3 is 14 residues long. Here the CDR3 DNA reads TGTGCCAGCAGCCCAGCGGATCGCACAGATACGCAGTATTTT. This encodes CASSPADRTDTQYF.